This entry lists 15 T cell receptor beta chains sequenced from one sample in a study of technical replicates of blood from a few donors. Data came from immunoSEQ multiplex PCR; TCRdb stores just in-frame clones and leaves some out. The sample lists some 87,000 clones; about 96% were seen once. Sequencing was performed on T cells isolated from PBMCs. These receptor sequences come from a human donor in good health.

In DNA form, the CDR3 reads TGTGCCTGGGCCCACAACCCCTACGAGCAGTACTTC. It is translated as CAWAHNPYEQYF. V usage is TRBV30 and J usage is TRBJ2-7, with no clear D. V dropped 5 bases and J dropped 2 bases, with 10 bases sitting between them. Germline V gene sequence: CDR1 GTSNPN, CDR2 SVGIG (reference sequence). The CDR3 contains 12 residues.

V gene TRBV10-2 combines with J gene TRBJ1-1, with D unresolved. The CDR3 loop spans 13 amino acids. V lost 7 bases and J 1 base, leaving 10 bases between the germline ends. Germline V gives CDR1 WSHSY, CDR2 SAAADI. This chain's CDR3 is CASTRGENTEAFF. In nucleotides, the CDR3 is TGCGCCAGCACCCGGGGTGAGAACACTGAAGCTTTCTTT.

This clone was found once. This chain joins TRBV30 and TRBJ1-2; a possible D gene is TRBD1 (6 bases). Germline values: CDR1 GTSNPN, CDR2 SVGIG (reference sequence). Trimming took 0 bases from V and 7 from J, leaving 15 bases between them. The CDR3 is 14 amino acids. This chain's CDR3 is CAWSVVGAQGGYTF. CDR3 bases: TGTGCCTGGAGTGTTGTGGGGGCGCAAGGTGGCTACACCTTC.

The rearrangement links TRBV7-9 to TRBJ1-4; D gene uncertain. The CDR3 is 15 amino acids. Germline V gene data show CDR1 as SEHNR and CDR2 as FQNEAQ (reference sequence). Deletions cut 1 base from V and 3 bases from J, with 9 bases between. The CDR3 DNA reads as TGTGCCAGCAGCTTAGTATCGCGGCCTAATGAAAAACTGTTTTTT. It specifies CASSLVSRPNEKLFF. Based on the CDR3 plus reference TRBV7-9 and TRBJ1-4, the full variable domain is DTGVSQNPRHKITKRGQNVTFRCDPISEHNRLYWYRQTLGQGPEFLTYFQNEAQLEKSRLLSDRFSAERPKGSFSTLEIQRTEQGDSAMYLCASSLVSRPNEKLFFGSGTQLSVL.

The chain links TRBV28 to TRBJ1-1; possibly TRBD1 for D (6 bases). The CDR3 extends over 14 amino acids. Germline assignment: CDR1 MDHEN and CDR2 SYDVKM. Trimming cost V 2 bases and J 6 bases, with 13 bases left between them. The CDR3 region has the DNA TGTGCCAGCAGTTTACAAGGACAGATGGCTGAAGCTTTCTTT. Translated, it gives CASSLQGQMAEAFF.

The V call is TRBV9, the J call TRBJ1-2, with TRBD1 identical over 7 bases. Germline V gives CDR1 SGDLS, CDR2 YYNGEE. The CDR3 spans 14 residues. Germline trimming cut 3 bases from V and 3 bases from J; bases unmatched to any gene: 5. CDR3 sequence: CASSGRDRYYGYTF. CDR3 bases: TGTGCCAGCAGCGGAAGGGACAGATACTATGGCTACACCTTC.

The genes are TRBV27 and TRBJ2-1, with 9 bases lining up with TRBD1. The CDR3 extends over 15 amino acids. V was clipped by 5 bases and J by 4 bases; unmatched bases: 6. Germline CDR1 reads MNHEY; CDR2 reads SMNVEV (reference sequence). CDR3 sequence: CASSPRDRVYNEQFF. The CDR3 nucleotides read TGTGCCAGCAGTCCGCGGGACAGGGTATACAATGAGCAGTTCTTC.

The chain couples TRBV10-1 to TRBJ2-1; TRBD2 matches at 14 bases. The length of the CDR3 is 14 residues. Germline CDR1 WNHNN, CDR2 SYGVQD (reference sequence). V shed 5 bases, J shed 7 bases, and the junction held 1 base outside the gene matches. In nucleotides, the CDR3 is TGCGCCAGCAGTTGGACTAGCGGGAGGAATGAGCAGTTCTTC. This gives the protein CASSWTSGRNEQFF.

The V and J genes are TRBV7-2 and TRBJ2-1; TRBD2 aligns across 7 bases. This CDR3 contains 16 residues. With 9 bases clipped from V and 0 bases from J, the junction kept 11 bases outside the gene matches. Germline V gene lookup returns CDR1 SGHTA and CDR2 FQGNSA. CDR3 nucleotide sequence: TGTGCCAGTAGGGCGAGCGGGACGAGCTCCTACAATGAGCAGTTCTTC. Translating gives CASRASGTSSYNEQFF.

CDR3 residues: CASSPRLAGGFTDTQYF. CDR3 coding DNA: TGCGCCAGCAGCCCCCGACTAGCGGGAGGGTTCACAGATACGCAGTATTTT. The chain employs TRBV4-1 and TRBJ2-3; 14 bases agree with TRBD2. Germline values: CDR1 MGHRA, CDR2 YSYEKL. J gave up 2 bases and V 4 bases, and 5 bases lay outside the gene matches. The CDR3 is 17 amino acids.

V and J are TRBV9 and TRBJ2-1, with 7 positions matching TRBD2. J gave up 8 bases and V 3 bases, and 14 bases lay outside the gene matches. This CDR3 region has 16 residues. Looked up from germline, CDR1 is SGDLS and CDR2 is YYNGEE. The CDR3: CASSAWGRGSVDEQFF. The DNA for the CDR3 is TGTGCCAGCAGCGCCTGGGGCCGCGGGAGTGTTGATGAGCAGTTCTTC.

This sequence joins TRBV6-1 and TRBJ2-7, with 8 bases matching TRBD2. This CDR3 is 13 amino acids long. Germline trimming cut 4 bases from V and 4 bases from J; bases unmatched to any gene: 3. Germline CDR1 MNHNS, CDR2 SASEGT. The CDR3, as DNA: TGTGCCAGCAGTGTGGGACTAGGATACGAGCAGTACTTC. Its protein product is CASSVGLGYEQYF.

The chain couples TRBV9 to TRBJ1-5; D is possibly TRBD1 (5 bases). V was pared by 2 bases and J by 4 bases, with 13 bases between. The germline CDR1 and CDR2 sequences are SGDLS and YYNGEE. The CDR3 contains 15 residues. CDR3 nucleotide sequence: TGTGCCAGCAGCGTTTCAGGGTCGTATAATCAGCCCCAGCATTTT. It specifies CASSVSGSYNQPQHF.

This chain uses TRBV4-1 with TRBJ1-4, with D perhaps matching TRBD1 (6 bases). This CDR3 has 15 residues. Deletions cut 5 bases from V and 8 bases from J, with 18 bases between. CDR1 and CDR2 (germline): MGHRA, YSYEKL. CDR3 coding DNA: TGCGCCAGCAGCTATACCGGGACATGGCCCGAAAAACTGTTTTTT. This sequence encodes CASSYTGTWPEKLFF.

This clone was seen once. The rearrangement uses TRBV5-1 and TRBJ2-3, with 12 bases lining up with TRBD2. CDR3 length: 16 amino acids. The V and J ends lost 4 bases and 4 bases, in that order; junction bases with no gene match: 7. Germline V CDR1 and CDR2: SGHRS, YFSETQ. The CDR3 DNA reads TGCGCCAGCAGCGAAGCGACTAGCGGGAGACCAGATACGCAGTATTTT. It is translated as CASSEATSGRPDTQYF.